This T cell receptor beta chain was sequenced during a study of technical replicates of blood from a few donors. V lost 4 bases to trimming and J lost 3 bases; unmatched junction nucleotides: 9. Germline V CDR1 and CDR2: MGHRA, YSYEKL. The CDR3 is 16 amino acids. This table comes from immunoSEQ multiplex PCR, and its TCRdb copy is limited to in-frame clones, with some not included. The sample contains more than 95,000 clones, 95% of which appear only once. The sample comprised T cells isolated from PBMCs. The clonotype comes from a human donor in good health. The chain combines TRBV4-1 with TRBJ2-1; 7 bases line up with TRBD2. In DNA, the CDR3 is TGCGCCAGCAGCCCGACTAGGGCTAGCGGCTACAATGAGCAGTTCTTC. It specifies CASSPTRASGYNEQFF.